Below are 13 T cell receptor beta chains sequenced from a single sample in a study of CD8+ T cells in alopecia areata. Extracted RNA was reverse transcribed, and the resulting cDNA served as sequencing template. Method: immunoSEQ multiplex PCR; TCRdb's copy keeps in-frame clones and lacks some. The data contain 70,000 or so clones, 29% of them singletons. Treatment given: oral pan-JAK inhibitor, 5-10 mg twice daily. The starting material was CD8+ T cells sorted from blood, obtained at week 4, from a patient treated with tofacitinib. Receptors were obtained from a human donor with alopecia areata.

This clone came up a few times. This chain joins TRBV25-1 and TRBJ1-5; the D gene is possibly TRBD1 (5 bases). CDR3 size: 14 residues. Germline lookup yields CDR1 MGHDK and CDR2 SYGVNS. V gave up 2 bases and J gave up 5 bases, with 10 bases separating them. The CDR3 sequence is CASSETGGDQPQHF. As DNA, the CDR3 is TGTGCCAGCAGTGAAACAGGCGGGGATCAGCCCCAGCATTTT.

This clone has more than one count but fewer than ten. The chain is built from TRBV27 and TRBJ1-5; 8 positions match TRBD1. This CDR3 has 16 amino acids. Trimming cost V 8 bases and J 7 bases; bases outside gene matches: 16. Germline V gene lookup returns CDR1 MNHEY and CDR2 SMNVEV (reference sequence). The CDR3 region is CASLLSPGQEWQPQHF. The CDR3 DNA is TGTGCCAGCTTGCTCTCCCCGGGACAGGAATGGCAGCCCCAGCATTTT.

This chain connects TRBV30 to TRBJ1-3; D is unresolved. Trimming removed 2 bases at V and 0 bases at J, with 5 bases between. The CDR3 consists of 13 residues. Looked up from germline, CDR1 is GTSNPN and CDR2 is SVGIG (reference sequence). The DNA of the CDR3 is TGTGCCTGGAGTCTATTCTCTGGAAACACCATATATTTT. Translation gives CAWSLFSGNTIYF.

The chain joins TRBV9 to TRBJ2-1; 8 bases agree with TRBD2. This CDR3 has 16 residues. The germline CDR1 and CDR2 sequences are SGDLS and YYNGEE. The junction had 9 bases not matched to a gene; V was cut back by 4 bases and J by 3 bases. The CDR3 nucleotides are TGTGCCAGCAGCCCCCCGGGAGCGGGAGACTACAATGAGCAGTTCTTC. Its protein is CASSPPGAGDYNEQFF.

The chain uses TRBV27 and TRBJ1-2; D is ambiguous. V dropped 6 bases and J dropped 2 bases, with 13 bases sitting between them. There are 14 residues in the CDR3. The germline V gene encodes CDR1 MNHEY and CDR2 SMNVEV (reference sequence). CDR3 sequence reads: CASSVSRLNYGYTF. The DNA of the CDR3 is TGTGCCAGCAGCGTCAGTAGGTTAAACTATGGCTACACCTTC.

The chain carries TRBV7-2 and TRBJ2-1; 11 nucleotides align to TRBD2. Germline CDR1 and CDR2: SGHTA and FQGNSA. The CDR3 runs to 17 residues. V lost 9 bases and J lost 6; bases outside the gene matches: 16. The CDR3 spells CARNPGLAEGGSNEQFF. The CDR3 DNA reads as TGTGCCAGGAACCCGGGACTAGCGGAGGGGGGATCCAATGAGCAGTTCTTC.

This clone was detected only a few times. Other DNA sequences of this sample code for an identical CDR3. V usage is TRBV7-9 and J usage is TRBJ2-7, with D hard to call. Germline CDR1 reads SEHNR; CDR2 reads FQNEAQ (reference sequence). Trimming shortened V by 5 bases and J by 3 bases, and 5 bases separated the two germline ends. The CDR3 extends over 11 amino acids. Here the CDR3 DNA reads TGTGCCAGCAGCCCGAACTACGAGCAGTACTTC. Its translation is CASSPNYEQYF.

The chain recombines TRBV29-1 with TRBJ1-2; D perhaps matches TRBD1 (6 bases). CDR3 length: 12 amino acids. V was clipped by 6 bases and J by 6 bases, with 14 bases between them. CDR1 and CDR2 from the germline V gene are SQVTM and ANQGSEA. In DNA form, the CDR3 reads TGCAGCGTGCCTACAGGGAAGGATGGCTACACCTTC. The encoded protein is CSVPTGKDGYTF.

J is TRBJ1-1 and V is TRBV25-1, with D unresolved. V was cut by 6 bases and J by 1 base, with 12 bases left in between. The CDR3 consists of 14 residues. Per germline, CDR1 MGHDK and CDR2 SYGVNS. CDR3 sequence: CASSPGGGNTEAFF. The CDR3 DNA reads TGTGCCAGCAGCCCCGGAGGAGGGAACACTGAAGCTTTCTTT.

The rearrangement uses TRBV27 and TRBJ2-2; D uncertain. Looked up from germline, CDR1 is MNHEY and CDR2 is SMNVEV (reference sequence). This CDR3 region has 13 residues. Trimming cost V 6 bases and J 5 bases, with 10 bases left between them. CDR3 protein: CASSVAFTGELFF. For the CDR3, the DNA is TGTGCCAGCAGCGTAGCATTTACCGGGGAGCTGTTTTTT.

This clone came up a few times. The gene calls are TRBV7-9 and TRBJ1-5, with D hard to call. Germline values: CDR1 SEHNR, CDR2 FQNEAQ (reference sequence). The CDR3 is 14 amino acids. The V and J ends lost 0 bases and 5 bases respectively, with 8 bases between them. Here the CDR3 DNA reads TGTGCCAGCAGCTTAGCAGGATTTGATCAGCCCCAGCATTTT. It translates to CASSLAGFDQPQHF.

The chain joins TRBV5-1 to TRBJ1-1, with D maybe TRBD1 (5 bases). Trimming stripped 0 bases from V and 8 bases from J, with 11 bases between. The CDR3 has 13 residues. CDR1 and CDR2 (germline): SGHRS, YFSETQ. The CDR3 sequence: CASSLVRGPEAFF. The DNA of the CDR3 is TGCGCCAGCAGCTTGGTGCGGGGACCGGAAGCTTTCTTT.

This chain joins TRBV9 and TRBJ2-7; the D is unclear. Germline CDR1 SGDLS, CDR2 YYNGEE. The germline V and J ends were trimmed by 4 bases and 2 bases, with 16 bases remaining between them. The CDR3 sequence is 15 residues long. As DNA, the CDR3 is TGTGCCAGCAGCCTCCACCCCGGGTCTACCTACGAGCAGTACTTC. Its translation is CASSLHPGSTYEQYF.